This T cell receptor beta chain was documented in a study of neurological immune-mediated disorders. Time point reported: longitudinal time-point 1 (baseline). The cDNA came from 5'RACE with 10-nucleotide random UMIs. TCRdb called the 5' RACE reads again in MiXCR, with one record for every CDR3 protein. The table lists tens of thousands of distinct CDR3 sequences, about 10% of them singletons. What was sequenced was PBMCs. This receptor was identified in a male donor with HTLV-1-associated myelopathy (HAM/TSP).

CDR3 protein: CASSQGAVQETQYF. DNA for the CDR3: TGTGCCAGCAGCCAAGGGGCCGTACAAGAGACCCAGTACTTC. The chain has TRBV11-3 and TRBJ2-5; perhaps TRBD1 as D (5 bases). This CDR3 region has 14 residues. Germline V gene lookup returns CDR1 SGHNT and CDR2 YENEEA. Trimming took 5 bases from V and 2 from J, leaving 12 bases between them. Full variable domain (outside the CDR3, taken from reference TRBV11-3 and TRBJ2-5): EAGVVQSPRYKIIEKKQPVAFWCNPISGHNTLYWYLQNLGQGPELLIRYENEEAVDDSQLPKDRFSAERLKGVDSTLKIQPAELGDSAVYLCASSQGAVQETQYFGPGTRLLVL.